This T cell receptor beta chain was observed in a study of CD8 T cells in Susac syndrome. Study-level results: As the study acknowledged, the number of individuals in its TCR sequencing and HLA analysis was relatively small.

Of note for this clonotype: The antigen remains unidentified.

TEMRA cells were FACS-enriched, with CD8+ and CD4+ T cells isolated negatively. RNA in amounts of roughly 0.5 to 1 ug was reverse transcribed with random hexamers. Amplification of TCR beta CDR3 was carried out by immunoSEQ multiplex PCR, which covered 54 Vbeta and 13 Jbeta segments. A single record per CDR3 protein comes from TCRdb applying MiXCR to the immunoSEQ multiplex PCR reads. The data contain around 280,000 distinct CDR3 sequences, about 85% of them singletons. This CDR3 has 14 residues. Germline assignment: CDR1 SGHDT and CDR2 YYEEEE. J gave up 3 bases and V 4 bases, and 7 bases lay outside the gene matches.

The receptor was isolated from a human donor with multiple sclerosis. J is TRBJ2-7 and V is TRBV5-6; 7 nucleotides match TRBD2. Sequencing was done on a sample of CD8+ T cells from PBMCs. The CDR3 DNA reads TGTGCCAGCAGCCGGGAGCGGGGTTACTACGAGCAGTACTTC. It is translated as CASSRERGYYEQYF.